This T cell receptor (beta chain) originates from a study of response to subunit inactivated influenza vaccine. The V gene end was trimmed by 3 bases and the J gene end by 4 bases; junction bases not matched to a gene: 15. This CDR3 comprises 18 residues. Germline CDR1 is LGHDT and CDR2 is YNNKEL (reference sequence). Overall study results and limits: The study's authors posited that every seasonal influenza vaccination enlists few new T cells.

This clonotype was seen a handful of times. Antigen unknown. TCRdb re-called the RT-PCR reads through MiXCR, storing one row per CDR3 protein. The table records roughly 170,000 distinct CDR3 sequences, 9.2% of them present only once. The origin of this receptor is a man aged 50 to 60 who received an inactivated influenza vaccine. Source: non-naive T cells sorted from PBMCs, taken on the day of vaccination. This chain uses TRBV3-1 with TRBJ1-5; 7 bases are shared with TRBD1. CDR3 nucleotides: TGTGCCAGCAGCCAGGACCTTTCGACAGGGAAGTTAAATCAGCCCCAGCATTTT. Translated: CASSQDLSTGKLNQPQHF. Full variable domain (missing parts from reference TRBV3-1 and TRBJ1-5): DTAVSQTPKYLVTQMGNDKSIKCEQNLGHDTMYWYKQDSKKFLKIMFSYNNKELIINETVPNRFSPKSPDKAHLNLHINSLELGDSAVYFCASSQDLSTGKLNQPQHFGDGTRLSIL.